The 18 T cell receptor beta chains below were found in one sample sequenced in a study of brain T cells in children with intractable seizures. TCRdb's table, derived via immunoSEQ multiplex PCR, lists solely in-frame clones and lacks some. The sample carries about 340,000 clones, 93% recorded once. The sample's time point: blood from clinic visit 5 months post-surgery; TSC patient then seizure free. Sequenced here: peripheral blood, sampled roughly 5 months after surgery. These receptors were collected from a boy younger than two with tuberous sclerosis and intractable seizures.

The CDR3 DNA is TGTGCCAGCAGCCAAGGTAGCCGTGAGCAGTTCTTC. Translating gives CASSQGSREQFF. The chain has TRBV3-1 (or the pseudogene TRBV3-2) and TRBJ2-1; D is unresolved. Germline assignment: CDR1 LGHDT and CDR2 YNNKEL (reference sequence). Trimming pared 1 base from V and 9 bases from J, leaving 7 bases between. There are 12 residues in the CDR3.

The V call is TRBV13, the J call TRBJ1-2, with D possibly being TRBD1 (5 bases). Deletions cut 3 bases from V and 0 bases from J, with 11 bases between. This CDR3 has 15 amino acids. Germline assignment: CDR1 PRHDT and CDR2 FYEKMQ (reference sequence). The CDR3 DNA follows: TGTGCCAGCAGCTTGGGGACCTTCACTAACTATGGCTACACCTTC. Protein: CASSLGTFTNYGYTF.

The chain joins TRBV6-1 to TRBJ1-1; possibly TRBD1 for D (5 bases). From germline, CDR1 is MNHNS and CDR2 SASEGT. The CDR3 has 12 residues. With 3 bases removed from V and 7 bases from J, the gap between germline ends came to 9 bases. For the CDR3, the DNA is TGTGCCAGCAGTGAGGAGGGGAATGAAGCTTTCTTT. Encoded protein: CASSEEGNEAFF.

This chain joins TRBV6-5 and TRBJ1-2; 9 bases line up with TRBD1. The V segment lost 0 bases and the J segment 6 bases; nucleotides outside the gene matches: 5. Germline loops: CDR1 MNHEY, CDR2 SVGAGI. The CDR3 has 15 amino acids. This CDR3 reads CASSYSEGQGDGYTF. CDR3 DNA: TGTGCCAGCAGTTACTCGGAGGGACAGGGTGATGGCTACACCTTC.

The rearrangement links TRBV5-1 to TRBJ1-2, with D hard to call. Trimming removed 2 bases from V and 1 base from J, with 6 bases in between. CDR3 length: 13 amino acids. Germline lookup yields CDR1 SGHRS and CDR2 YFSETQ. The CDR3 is CASSLRLNYGYTF. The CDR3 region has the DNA TGCGCCAGCAGCTTAAGACTTAACTATGGCTACACCTTC.

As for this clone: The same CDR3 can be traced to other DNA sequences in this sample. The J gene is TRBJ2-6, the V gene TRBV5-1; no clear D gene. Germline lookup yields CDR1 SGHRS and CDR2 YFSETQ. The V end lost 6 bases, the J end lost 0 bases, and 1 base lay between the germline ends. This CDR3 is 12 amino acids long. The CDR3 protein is CASNSGANVLTF. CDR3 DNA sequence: TGCGCCAGCAACTCTGGGGCCAACGTCCTGACTTTC. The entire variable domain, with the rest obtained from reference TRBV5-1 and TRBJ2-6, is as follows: KAGVTQTPRYLIKTRGQQVTLSCSPISGHRSVSWYQQTPGQGLQFLFEYFSETQRNKGNFPGRFSGRQFSNSRSEMNVSTLELGDSALYLCASNSGANVLTFGAGSRLTVL.

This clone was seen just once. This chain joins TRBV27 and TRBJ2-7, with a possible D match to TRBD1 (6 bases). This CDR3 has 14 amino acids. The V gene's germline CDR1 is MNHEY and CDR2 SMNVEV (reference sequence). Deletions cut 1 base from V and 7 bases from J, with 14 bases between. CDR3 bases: TGTGCCAGCAGTTTATGGCAGGGGTGGAAGGAGCAGTACTTC. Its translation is CASSLWQGWKEQYF.

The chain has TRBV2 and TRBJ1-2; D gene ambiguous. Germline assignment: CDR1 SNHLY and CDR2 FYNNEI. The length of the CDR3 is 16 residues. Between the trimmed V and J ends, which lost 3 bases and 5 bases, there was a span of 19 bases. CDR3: CASSERTRTPSYGYTF. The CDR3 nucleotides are TGTGCCAGCAGTGAGAGGACCCGCACTCCGTCTTATGGCTACACCTTC.

The CDR3 DNA sequence: TGTGCCAGCAGTTACGGCGGGGCGGCCACCGGGGAGCTGTTTTTT. Translation: CASSYGGAATGELFF. The chain has TRBV6-5 and TRBJ2-2, with D perhaps matching TRBD2 (6 bases). V dropped 2 bases and J dropped 4 bases, with 11 bases sitting between them. Germline lookup yields CDR1 MNHEY and CDR2 SVGAGI. This CDR3 has 15 amino acids.

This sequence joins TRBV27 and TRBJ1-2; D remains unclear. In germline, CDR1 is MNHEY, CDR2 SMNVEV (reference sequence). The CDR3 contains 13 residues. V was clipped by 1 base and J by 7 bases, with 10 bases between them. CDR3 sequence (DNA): TGTGCCAGCAGTTTATTTTTGGGATCTGGCTACACCTTC. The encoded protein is CASSLFLGSGYTF.

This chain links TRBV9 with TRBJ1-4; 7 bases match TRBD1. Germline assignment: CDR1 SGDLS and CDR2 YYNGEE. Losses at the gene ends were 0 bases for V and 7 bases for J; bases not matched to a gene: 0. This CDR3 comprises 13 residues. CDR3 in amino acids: CASSVGQGEKLFF. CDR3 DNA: TGTGCCAGCAGCGTAGGACAGGGTGAAAAACTGTTTTTT.

The CDR3 spells CATEIGSYGYTF. CDR3 nucleotide sequence: TGTGCCACCGAGATCGGTAGCTATGGCTACACCTTC. The chain recombines TRBV24-1 with TRBJ1-2, with unresolved D. Germline assignment: CDR1 KGHDR and CDR2 SFDVKD. The CDR3 consists of 12 residues. The V end lost 9 bases, the J end lost 4 bases, and 11 bases lay between the germline ends.

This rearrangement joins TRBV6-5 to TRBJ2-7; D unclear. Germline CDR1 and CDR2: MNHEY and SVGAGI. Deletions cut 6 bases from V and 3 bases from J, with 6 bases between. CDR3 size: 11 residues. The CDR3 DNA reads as TGTGCCAGCAGGGATCTCTACGAGCAGTACTTC. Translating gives CASRDLYEQYF.

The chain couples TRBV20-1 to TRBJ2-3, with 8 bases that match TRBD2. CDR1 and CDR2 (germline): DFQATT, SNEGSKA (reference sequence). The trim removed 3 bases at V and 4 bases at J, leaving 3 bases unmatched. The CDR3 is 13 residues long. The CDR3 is CSASGSGADTQYF. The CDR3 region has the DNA TGCAGTGCTAGTGGTAGCGGGGCAGATACGCAGTATTTT.

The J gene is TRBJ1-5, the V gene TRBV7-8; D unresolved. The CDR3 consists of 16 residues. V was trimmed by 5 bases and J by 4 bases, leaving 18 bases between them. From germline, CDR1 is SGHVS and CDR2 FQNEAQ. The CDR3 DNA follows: TGTGCCAGCAGCCTACTACCTTTGGGAGAAAATCAGCCCCAGCATTTT. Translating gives CASSLLPLGENQPQHF.

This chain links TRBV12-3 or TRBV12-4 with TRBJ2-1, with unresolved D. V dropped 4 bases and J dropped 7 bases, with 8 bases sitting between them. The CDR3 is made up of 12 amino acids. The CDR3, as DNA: TGTGCCAGCAGTTCCGAGGCAAATGAGCAGTTCTTC. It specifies CASSSEANEQFF.

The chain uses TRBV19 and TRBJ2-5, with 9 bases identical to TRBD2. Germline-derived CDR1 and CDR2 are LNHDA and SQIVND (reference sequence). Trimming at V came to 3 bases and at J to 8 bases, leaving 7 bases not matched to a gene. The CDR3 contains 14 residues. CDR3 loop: CASSISSGALTQYF. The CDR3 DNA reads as TGTGCCAGTAGTATCTCTAGCGGGGCCCTCACCCAGTACTTC.

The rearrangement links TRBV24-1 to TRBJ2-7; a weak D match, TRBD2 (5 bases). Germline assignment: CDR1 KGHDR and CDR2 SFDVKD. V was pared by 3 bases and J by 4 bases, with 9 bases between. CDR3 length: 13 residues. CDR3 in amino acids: CATSDGGRYEQYF. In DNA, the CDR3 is TGTGCCACCAGTGATGGAGGAAGGTACGAGCAGTACTTC.